Described below is a single T cell receptor (beta chain) sequence and its context. Its antigen is unidentified. The CDR3 runs to 14 residues. Looked up from germline, CDR1 is LNHDA and CDR2 is SQIVND (reference sequence). The V and J ends lost 4 bases and 6 bases, in that order; junction bases with no gene match: 5. The data stem from a study of T cell responses to AZD1222 COVID-19 vaccine. Profiled with immunoSEQ multiplex PCR; TCRdb holds only in-frame clones, not every one. The sample shows 7,500 to 9,000 clones, approximately 87% of them seen only once. Study observations and caveats: Females outnumbered males among donors, who were mostly white British; clonal diversity was possibly underestimated. Researchers took repertoire samples only after the peak T cell response had come.

Second-dose intervals near 4 or 12 weeks were combined. This rearrangement joins TRBV19 to TRBJ1-5; 8 bases map to TRBD1. The TCR was taken from an adult who received the AZD1222 COVID-19 vaccine. The material was peripheral blood, obtained 28 days after the second AZD1222 dose. In DNA, the CDR3 is TGTGCCAGTAGTAGACAGGGGATAGGTCAGCCCCAGCATTTT. Translating gives CASSRQGIGQPQHF.